These T cell receptor beta chains were read from a single sample in a study of blood T cell repertoires in COVID-19. Measured with immunoSEQ multiplex PCR; TCRdb has only the in-frame clones, and not every one. The sample holds fewer than 250,000 clones; 76% are singletons and the top ten take about 17%. Sequences were obtained from PBMCs or T cells enriched from blood (not recorded which). Receptors originate from a woman aged 50 to 60 with acute COVID-19. The CDR3 runs from the conserved cysteine through the conserved F or W. D genes are given only for firm matches. Size is stated for part of the rows, as once, few or many counts, or as a class when the clone is expanded.

j_call: TRBJ2-3
d_call: TRBD2
v_call: TRBV6-2/TRBV6-3
clone_size: NA
cdr3_nt: TGTGCCAGCAGTTACGGGACTAGCGGGGGGAACACAGATACGCAGTATTTT
cdr3_aa: CASSYGTSGGNTDTQYF

j_call: TRBJ1-5
d_call: TRBD1
v_call: TRBV28
clone_size: NA
cdr3_nt: TGTGCCAGCAGCCCAGGGGGGTTCCGAAATCAGCCCCAGCATTTT
cdr3_aa: CASSPGGFRNQPQHF

j_call: TRBJ1-4
d_call: TRBD1
v_call: TRBV5-1
clone_size: few
cdr3_nt: TGCGCCAGCAGCGACCAGGGGGGTCTATATGAAAAACTGTTTTTT
cdr3_aa: CASSDQGGLYEKLFF

j_call: TRBJ1-5
d_call: NA
v_call: TRBV3-1/TRBV3-2
clone_size: many
cdr3_nt: TGTGCCAGCAGCCAAGGGGCCCTGGAAGGCAATCAGCCCCAGCATTTT
cdr3_aa: CASSQGALEGNQPQHF

j_call: TRBJ1-5
d_call: NA
v_call: TRBV2
clone_size: NA
cdr3_nt: TGTGCCAGCAGTGAAGGGGCCAATCAGCCCCAGCATTTT
cdr3_aa: CASSEGANQPQHF

j_call: TRBJ1-2
d_call: NA
v_call: TRBV28
clone_size: once
cdr3_nt: TGTGCCAGCAGTGCAGGACAGTATGGCTACACCTTC
cdr3_aa: CASSAGQYGYTF

j_call: TRBJ1-5
d_call: NA
v_call: TRBV7-6
clone_size: NA
cdr3_nt: TGTGCCAGCAGCTTCGAGAGTACTCAGCCCCAGCATTTT
cdr3_aa: CASSFESTQPQHF

j_call: TRBJ1-5
d_call: NA
v_call: TRBV29-1
clone_size: NA
cdr3_nt: TGCAGCGTTGAATTGGGGCTGAATCAGCCCCAGCATTTT
cdr3_aa: CSVELGLNQPQHF

j_call: TRBJ1-4
d_call: TRBD1
v_call: TRBV2
clone_size: few
cdr3_nt: TGTGCCAGCAGTGTCGACAGGGGTAATGAAAAACTGTTTTTT
cdr3_aa: CASSVDRGNEKLFF

j_call: TRBJ1-1
d_call: TRBD1
v_call: TRBV7-9
clone_size: NA
cdr3_nt: TGTGCCAGCAGCTTACCCCAGGGGGTGAACACTGAAGCTTTCTTT
cdr3_aa: CASSLPQGVNTEAFF

j_call: TRBJ2-5
d_call: TRBD2
v_call: TRBV19
clone_size: once
cdr3_nt: TGTGCCAGTAGCGGACTAGCGGGGGTCAGGTCCCAGTACTTC
cdr3_aa: CASSGLAGVRSQYF

j_call: TRBJ1-4
d_call: NA
v_call: TRBV5-1
clone_size: NA
cdr3_nt: TGCGCCAGCAGCTTGTTAGCCCAGGGAACTAATGAAAAACTGTTTTTT
cdr3_aa: CASSLLAQGTNEKLFF

j_call: TRBJ2-2
d_call: TRBD1
v_call: TRBV5-1
clone_size: NA
cdr3_nt: TGCGCCAGCAGCGAGGCTCGGACAGGCGTCAGCACCGGGGAGCTGTTTTTT
cdr3_aa: CASSEARTGVSTGELFF

j_call: TRBJ1-4
d_call: TRBD1
v_call: TRBV6-5
clone_size: NA
cdr3_nt: TGTGCCAGCAGTATAACGACAGGGCAGGGGGAAAAACTGTTTTTT
cdr3_aa: CASSITTGQGEKLFF

j_call: TRBJ1-2
d_call: TRBD1
v_call: TRBV18
clone_size: NA
cdr3_nt: TGTGCCAGCTCTCGACAGGGAGAGCTGCATGGCTACACCTTC
cdr3_aa: CASSRQGELHGYTF